This T cell receptor (beta chain) stems from a study of identifying expanded T cells in peripheral blood. Germline V CDR1 and CDR2: MNHNY, SVGAGI (reference sequence). CDR3 length: 14 residues. After removal of 0 bases from V and 4 bases from J, the junction contained 2 bases not matched to a gene. Measured with immunoSEQ multiplex PCR; TCRdb has only the in-frame clones, and not every one. The profile shows 85,000 to 90,000 clones, approximately 83% of them singletons. This clone showed up just once. The receptor's source is a person aged 18 to 75 in good health. The chain carries TRBV6-6 and TRBJ2-5; 7 bases are shared with TRBD1. The specimen was blood. CDR3: CASSYSRQGETQYF. The CDR3, as DNA: TGTGCCAGCAGTTACTCGCGACAGGGAGAGACCCAGTACTTC.